This TCR beta chain was obtained from a study of regulatory T cells in long-lasting Graves disease. Time point here: newly diagnosed GD, antithyroid drugs for less than 3 months. From RNA extracted from PBMCs, the TCR library was made. Overall study results and limits: A greater number of public clonotypes (approximately 2,700) was shared by persistent patients than by new patients (roughly 930).

Construction of the TCR beta libraries employed iRepertoire HTBI primers in conjunction with Arm-PCR of CDR3 regions. TCRdb itself ran the multiplex PCR reads through MiXCR, one entry per CDR3 protein. The table records about 560,000 distinct CDR3 sequences, about 16% of them present only once. This clonotype was counted ten times or more. What it binds is unknown. J gave up 6 bases and V 1 base, and 3 bases lay outside the gene matches. This CDR3 has 15 amino acids. Germline-derived CDR1 and CDR2 are LGHDT and YNNKEL (reference sequence). These data were also reused for a study on T cells in Graves' hyperthyroidism and ophthalmopathy. From that second work: Using the HTBI primer set, a first-round RT-PCR was run on the TCR CDR3.

Source: peripheral blood mononuclear cells (PBMCs), taken at new diagnosis, from a patient treated with antithyroid drugs. V and J are TRBV3-1 and TRBJ2-1; the match to TRBD2 covers 10 bases. The receptor comes from a man aged 18 to 30 with Graves disease. Here the CDR3 reads CASSQVGLASNEQFF. DNA for the CDR3: TGTGCCAGCAGCCAAGTGGGACTAGCGTCCAATGAGCAGTTCTTC.